This T cell receptor beta chain appears in the sequencing data of a study of vaccination effects on CD4 cells after COVID-19. Overall study findings and caveats: The study dataset contains few convalescent patients and includes no early post-infection timepoints.

Profiling relied on immunoSEQ multiplex PCR, and the TCRdb table lists in-frame clones only, not all of them. The sample lists tens of thousands of clones, around 67% seen once, with approximately 11% in the top ten. Cells that had been cultured for less than 13 days were the source of isolated CD4+ T cells. Recipients of the vaccine had no prior SARS-CoV-2 infection and negative nucleocapsid antibodies. Fresh IL-2-containing medium replaced half the medium on days 3 and 7. A note on this clone: Its antigen is not identified.

The sequence derives from a human donor who received a COVID-19 vaccine. Sequencing was performed on CD4+ T cells from PBMCs cultured without peptide, taken before COVID-19 vaccination.

CDR3 nucleotides: TGCGCCAGCAGCTTCCAAGGGGGGGAATACGAGCAGTACTTC. The encoded protein is CASSFQGGEYEQYF. V and J are TRBV5-1 and TRBJ2-7; D possibly corresponds to TRBD2 (7 bases). There are 14 residues in the CDR3. Germline V lookup: CDR1 SGHRS, CDR2 YFSETQ. V lost 2 bases and J 4 bases, leaving 13 bases between the germline ends.